This T cell receptor (beta chain) appears in the sequencing data of a study of blood T cell repertoires in COVID-19. Across the study: Sites across the United States, Italy and Spain contributed samples from acute and convalescent COVID-19.

This clone has just one count. V was trimmed by 0 bases and J by 6 bases, leaving 14 bases between them. CDR1 and CDR2 from the germline V gene are GTSNPN and SVGIG (reference sequence). The CDR3 loop spans 15 amino acids. The assay was immunoSEQ multiplex PCR, and TCRdb's table has in-frame clones only and misses some. The table includes about 170,000 clones, 80% to 90% detected once. The chain joins TRBV30 to TRBJ1-4, with a weak D call TRBD1 (5 bases). This sequence originates from a woman in her sixties or seventies who had recovered from COVID-19. Sequencing input: peripheral blood. The CDR3 protein is CAWSVSWAGHEKLFF. DNA for the CDR3: TGTGCCTGGAGTGTAAGCTGGGCAGGGCATGAAAAACTGTTTTTT.